A selection of T cell receptor beta chains follows, all from one sample in a study of T cell repertoires and HLA-DP antigens. Clones were sequenced by immunoSEQ multiplex PCR, and TCRdb holds only the in-frame ones, with some missing. The repertoire holds about 1,600 clones, 65% to 80% seen once, with nearly 60% in the top ten. Input material: CD137- CD4+ T cells from cultured PBMCs. The receptors come from a man aged 50 to 59 in good health and CMV-seronegative. Both conserved end residues are part of each CDR3. D genes are given only for firm matches. The size of a clone is reported for some rows only, either as once, few or many, or as a class for expanded clones.

d_call	clone_size	v_call	j_call	cdr3_aa	cdr3_nt
.	.	TRBV6-5	TRBJ1-1	CASSARDSRGAEAFF	TGTGCCAGCAGTGCCCGGGACTCCCGCGGGGCTGAAGCTTTCTTT
.	.	TRBV6-6	TRBJ2-2	CASSYGGSKNTGELFF	TGTGCCAGCAGTTACGGGGGGAGTAAGAACACCGGGGAGCTGTTTTTT
TRBD1	.	TRBV15	TRBJ2-4	CATSRRGGQGGIQYF	TGTGCCACCAGCAGAAGAGGGGGACAGGGGGGCATTCAGTACTTC
.	.	TRBV6-7	TRBJ2-1	CASSRSPGRDEQFF	TGTGCCAGCAGTCGCTCCCCGGGTCGGGATGAGCAGTTCTTC
.	.	TRBV13	TRBJ2-1	CASSRSPGRDEQFF	TGTGCCAGCAGTCGCTCCCCGGGTCGGGATGAGCAGTTCTTC
TRBD2	.	TRBV7-6	TRBJ2-7	CATGGGRAYEQYF	TGTGCCACCGGGGGGGGCCGGGCCTACGAGCAGTACTTC
.	.	TRBV27	TRBJ1-4	CASSLLGGGSYEKLFF	TGTGCCAGCAGTTTACTAGGGGGGGGTTCGTATGAAAAACTGTTTTTT
TRBD2	.	TRBV9	TRBJ2-1	CASSVTSGRDIFYNEQFF	TGTGCCAGCAGCGTGACTAGCGGGAGGGATATTTTCTACAATGAGCAGTTCTTC
TRBD2	.	TRBV9	TRBJ2-2	CASSVDAGGNTGELFF	TGTGCCAGCAGCGTAGATGCGGGAGGCAACACCGGGGAGCTGTTTTTT
.	.	TRBV28	TRBJ2-7	CASRRQASYEQYF	TGTGCCAGCAGAAGACAGGCCTCCTACGAGCAGTACTTC
.	.	TRBV5-1	TRBJ1-4	CASSAGQPANEKLFF	TGCGCCAGCAGCGCCGGACAGCCGGCTAATGAAAAACTGTTTTTT
TRBD2	.	TRBV29-1	TRBJ2-1	CSVDTPTSGRTSYNEQFF	TGCAGCGTTGATACCCCCACTAGCGGGAGGACCTCCTACAATGAGCAGTTCTTC
TRBD1	.	TRBV23-1	TRBJ2-7	CAGRLDRGREQYF	TGCGCCGGGCGACTAGACAGGGGGCGCGAGCAGTACTTC
TRBD2	.	TRBV11-3	TRBJ2-3	CASSLAQGAGGNTQYF	TGTGCCAGCAGCCTCGCCCAAGGGGCCGGGGGGAATACGCAGTATTTT
.	.	TRBV5-5	TRBJ2-2	CASSLRPGVVTGELFF	TGTGCCAGCAGCTTGCGACCAGGGGTGGTCACCGGGGAGCTGTTTTTT
TRBD2	once	TRBV5-4	TRBJ2-7	CASSLAAGATYEQYF	TGTGCCAGCAGCTTGGCAGCGGGGGCCACCTACGAGCAGTACTTC
.	.	TRBV5-1	TRBJ2-1	CASRLAETYNEQFF	TGCGCCAGCAGGTTAGCGGAGACTTACAATGAGCAGTTCTTC
TRBD2	.	TRBV7-9	TRBJ2-7	CATGGGRAYGQYF	TGTGCCACCGGGGGGGGCCGGGCCTACGGGCAGTACTTC
.	.	TRBV19	TRBJ1-1	CASSILGWGKNTEAFF	TGTGCCAGTAGTATATTAGGATGGGGCAAGAACACTGAAGCTTTCTTT
.	few	TRBV29-1	TRBJ1-1	CSVAQGGNTEAFF	TGCAGCGTTGCCCAGGGAGGGAACACTGAAGCTTTCTTT
TRBD2	.	TRBV5-1	TRBJ2-1	CASSLVAGALYNEQFF	TGCGCCAGCAGCTTGGTAGCGGGGGCCCTCTACAATGAGCAGTTCTTC
.	.	TRBV10-3	TRBJ2-4	CATGEAVGNIQYF	TGTGCCACGGGGGAGGCCGTTGGGAACATTCAGTACTTC
TRBD1	.	TRBV11-2	TRBJ2-7	CASSSYRGRVGEQYF	TGTGCCAGCAGCTCATACAGGGGTAGGGTAGGTGAGCAGTACTTC
TRBD1	.	TRBV2	TRBJ2-2	CASTPQGAGELFF	TGTGCCAGCACCCCACAGGGGGCAGGGGAGCTGTTTTTT
TRBD2	.	TRBV9	TRBJ2-2	CASSPRLASGELFF	TGTGCCAGCAGCCCCCGACTAGCGTCCGGGGAGCTGTTTTTT
TRBD1	.	TRBV6-1	TRBJ2-1	CASSTRQGVGFF	TGTGCCAGCAGTACCAGACAGGGCGTGGGGTTCTTC
.	.	TRBV5-4	TRBJ2-3	CASSRGGYTDTQYF	TGTGCCAGCAGCCGAGGGGGTTACACAGATACGCAGTATTTT
TRBD2	.	TRBV7-2	TRBJ2-2	CASSLKSGLAGWTGELFF	TGTGCCAGCAGCTTAAAGTCGGGACTAGCGGGGTGGACCGGGGAGCTGTTTTTT
.	.	TRBV29-1	TRBJ2-1	CSVANNEQFF	TGCAGCGTTGCGAACAATGAGCAGTTCTTC
TRBD2	.	TRBV11-2	TRBJ2-1	CASSLGTRTYNEQFF	TGTGCCAGCAGCTTAGGGACTAGGACCTACAATGAGCAGTTCTTC
.	.	TRBV4-2	TRBJ2-5	CASSGGEGGIKTQYF	TGTGCCAGCAGCGGCGGTGAAGGGGGTATAAAGACCCAGTACTTC
.	.	TRBV5-5	TRBJ2-7	CASSRNLGYEQYF	TGTGCCAGCAGCCGGAATCTTGGGTACGAGCAGTACTTC
.	.	TRBV6-7	TRBJ1-5	CASSYPLGGGNQPQHF	TGTGCCAGCAGTTACCCGTTGGGGGGGGGCAATCAGCCCCAGCATTTT
.	.	TRBV7-2	TRBJ1-2	CASSPREQNYGYTF	TGTGCCAGCAGCCCCCGGGAACAAAACTATGGCTACACCTTC
.	.	TRBV27	TRBJ2-7	CASSSSVGPYEQYF	TGTGCCAGCAGTTCTAGCGTAGGCCCCTACGAGCAGTACTTC
.	.	TRBV7-6	TRBJ2-1	CASRPTVSYNEQFF	TGTGCCAGCAGACCGACAGTATCCTACAATGAGCAGTTCTTC
.	few	TRBV4-3	TRBJ2-7	CASSRGLGNSYEQYF	TGCGCCAGCAGCCGGGGCTTGGGAAACTCCTACGAGCAGTACTTC
TRBD1	.	TRBV5-6	TRBJ2-7	CASSPQGVDEQYF	TGTGCCAGCAGCCCTCAGGGGGTTGACGAGCAGTACTTC
.	.	TRBV28	TRBJ2-7	CASSLDYEQYF	TGTGCCAGCAGTTTAGACTACGAGCAGTACTTC
.	once	TRBV2	TRBJ2-1	CASRAGGDEQFF	TGTGCCAGCAGGGCCGGAGGGGATGAGCAGTTCTTC
.	.	TRBV5-5	TRBJ2-3	CASSLVPTTDTQYF	TGTGCCAGCAGCTTGGTGCCGACCACAGATACGCAGTATTTT
.	.	TRBV7-2	TRBJ1-5	CASSLAVNQPQHF	TGTGCCAGCAGCTTAGCGGTCAATCAGCCCCAGCATTTT
.	few	TRBV2	TRBJ1-1	CASSRINTGATEAFF	TGTGCCAGCAGCCGTATCAATACTGGAGCTACTGAAGCTTTCTTT
TRBD2	large	TRBV30	TRBJ2-1	CCGRAFSDEQFF	TGTTGCGGGAGGGCCTTTTCGGATGAGCAGTTCTTC
.	.	TRBV7-2	TRBJ2-5	CASSLSSQGQTQYF	TGTGCCAGCAGCTTATCTTCCCAGGGACAGACCCAGTACTTC
.	large	TRBV30	TRBJ1-2	CAWSVVQGYGYTF	TGTGCCTGGAGTGTCGTACAGGGCTATGGCTACACCTTC
TRBD1	.	TRBV7-6	TRBJ1-5	CASSLYRGGNQPQHF	TGTGCCAGCAGCTTATACAGGGGCGGCAATCAGCCCCAGCATTTT
TRBD1	few	TRBV27	TRBJ1-2	CASSSTGRGGYTF	TGTGCCAGCAGTTCGACAGGGAGAGGAGGCTACACCTTC
TRBD2	.	TRBV7-2	TRBJ2-1	CASSLRFGGGVNEQFF	TGTGCCAGCAGCTTACGGTTCGGTGGGGGGGTAAATGAGCAGTTCTTC
TRBD2	.	TRBV6-1	TRBJ2-1	CASSSGVLSEQFF	TGTGCCAGCTCCAGCGGGGTACTTAGTGAGCAGTTCTTC
.	once	TRBV25-1	TRBJ1-6	CASSEYVGSPLHF	TGTGCCAGCAGTGAATACGTTGGCTCACCCCTCCACTTT
TRBD2	few	TRBV2	TRBJ2-7	CASSEGSGGPYEQYF	TGTGCCAGCAGTGAGGGAAGCGGGGGCCCCTACGAGCAGTACTTC
.	.	TRBV25-1	TRBJ2-3	CASSESGSGNTQYF	TGTGCCAGCAGTGAAAGTGGTTCTGGCAATACGCAGTATTTT
.	.	TRBV4-1	TRBJ1-1	CASSRPGQNTEAFF	TGCGCCAGCAGCCGGCCAGGCCAGAACACTGAAGCTTTCTTT